A selection of T cell receptor beta chains follows, all from one sample in a study of T cell repertoires in cytomegalovirus infection. These TCRs are of unknown antigen specificity. TCRdb reanalysed the reads using MiXCR and keeps one entry per CDR3 protein. This sample has about 480,000 distinct CDR3 sequences, with about 33% found just once. The sequencing used cultured PBMCs, collected from culture after CMV antigen stimulation. Receptor source: a human donor in good health (CMV status not recorded). Some clones in this sample may be carry-over from other donors' samples. Both conserved end residues are part of each CDR3. D genes are given only for firm matches. The listing skips clone size in some rows; elsewhere it reads once, few, many or a size class.

CDR3aa: CASSLDASGYQETQYF
CDR3nt: TGTGCCAGCAGCTTAGATGCTAGCGGATACCAAGAGACCCAGTACTTC
j_gene: TRBJ2-5
d_gene: TRBD2
abundance: NA
v_gene: TRBV7-2

CDR3aa: CATTSGAAYEQYF
CDR3nt: TGTGCCACCACTAGCGGGGCCGCCTACGAGCAGTACTTC
j_gene: TRBJ2-7
d_gene: TRBD2
abundance: NA
v_gene: TRBV2

CDR3aa: CASSLGGGAQQPQHF
CDR3nt: TGTGCCAGCAGTTTAGGGGGGGGGGCCCAACAGCCCCAGCATTTT
j_gene: TRBJ1-5
d_gene: NA
abundance: few
v_gene: TRBV7-9

CDR3aa: CASTPWGSNNQPQHF
CDR3nt: TGTGCCAGTACCCCCTGGGGCAGTAACAATCAGCCCCAGCATTTT
j_gene: TRBJ1-5
d_gene: NA
abundance: NA
v_gene: TRBV19

CDR3aa: CASSIQGLADTYEQYF
CDR3nt: TGTGCCAGTAGTATACAAGGACTAGCGGACACCTACGAGCAGTACTTC
j_gene: TRBJ2-7
d_gene: TRBD2
abundance: NA
v_gene: TRBV19

CDR3aa: CASSFSVVLGEKLFF
CDR3nt: TGTGCCAGCAGCTTTTCTGTGGTATTGGGTGAAAAACTGTTTTTT
j_gene: TRBJ1-4
d_gene: NA
abundance: few
v_gene: TRBV7-9

CDR3aa: CATSRGPGGYEQYF
CDR3nt: TGTGCCACCAGCAGAGGCCCCGGTGGGTACGAGCAGTACTTC
j_gene: TRBJ2-7
d_gene: NA
abundance: NA
v_gene: TRBV15

CDR3aa: CASSLQGNIQYF
CDR3nt: TGTGCCAGCAGTTTACAGGGTAACATTCAGTACTTC
j_gene: TRBJ2-4
d_gene: NA
abundance: few
v_gene: TRBV12-3/TRBV12-4

CDR3aa: CASSTRTAADTQYF
CDR3nt: TGTGCCAGCAGCACCCGGACTGCGGCAGATACGCAGTATTTT
j_gene: TRBJ2-3
d_gene: NA
abundance: few
v_gene: TRBV11-2

CDR3aa: CASSFIKGERAFF
CDR3nt: TGTGCCAGCAGTTTCATCAAGGGGGAAAGGGCTTTCTTT
j_gene: TRBJ1-1
d_gene: NA
abundance: NA
v_gene: TRBV28

CDR3aa: CAIRQLAGDTQYF
CDR3nt: TGTGCCATCAGACAATTAGCGGGAGATACGCAGTATTTT
j_gene: TRBJ2-3
d_gene: TRBD2
abundance: NA
v_gene: TRBV10-3

CDR3aa: CASMGPVVRTARFGSTEAFF
CDR3nt: TGTGCCAGTATGGGCCCCGTCGTAAGAACCGCAAGATTTGGTAGCACTGAAGCTTTCTTT
j_gene: TRBJ1-1
d_gene: NA
abundance: few
v_gene: TRBV19